The 32 T cell receptor beta chains below come from one sample, sequenced in a study of blood T cell repertoires in COVID-19. Sequenced by immunoSEQ multiplex PCR; TCRdb stores in-frame clones only, minus some. The repertoire consists of 150,000 to 200,000 clones, with roughly 83% occurring once and the leading ten covering 10% to 15%. Sequencing was carried out using PBMCs or T cells enriched from blood (not recorded which). These TCRs come from a woman aged 55-69 years who had recovered from COVID-19.

This clone was observed once. The rearrangement links TRBV28 to TRBJ1-1; TRBD1 agrees at 9 bases. Germline CDR1 and CDR2: MDHEN and SYDVKM. This CDR3 spans 15 amino acids. Unmatched junction bases numbered 10, after V lost 6 bases and J lost 5 bases. The CDR3 sequence: CASRTGGAQRTEAFF. CDR3 in DNA: TGTGCCAGCAGAACAGGGGGCGCTCAGCGGACTGAAGCTTTCTTT.

Sample share makes this clone large. The rearrangement links TRBV20-1 to TRBJ1-2, with D possibly TRBD1 on 5 matching bases. Trimming took off 3 bases at V and 4 bases at J, with 9 bases between the two ends. Germline CDR1 DFQATT, CDR2 SNEGSKA (reference sequence). This CDR3 is 12 amino acids long. CDR3 in amino acids: CSASAGGYGYTF. CDR3 nucleotide sequence: TGCAGTGCTAGTGCCGGGGGCTATGGCTACACCTTC.

This chain links TRBV4-2 with TRBJ1-4; TRBD1 aligns across 9 bases. CDR3 size: 15 residues. V was pared by 4 bases and J by 8 bases, with 8 bases of the junction left unmatched. Looked up from germline, CDR1 is LGHNA and CDR2 is YNFKEQ. CDR3 DNA: TGTGCCAGCAGCCTGCCGGGACAGGGCAACGAAAAACTGTTTTTT. Amino acids: CASSLPGQGNEKLFF.

V usage is TRBV5-4 and J usage is TRBJ2-5; D is perhaps TRBD2 (6 bases). Trimming pared 0 bases from V and 4 bases from J, leaving 22 bases between. Germline assignment: CDR1 SGHNT and CDR2 YYREEE (reference sequence). There are 18 residues in the CDR3. Here the CDR3 DNA reads TGTGCCAGCAGCTTGGGCCCCGGGGGAAGAGGAGGGTCAGAGACCCAGTACTTC. Its protein product is CASSLGPGGRGGSETQYF.

The rearrangement joins TRBV11-2 to TRBJ2-3, with TRBD2 matching over 9 bases. The CDR3 sequence is 14 residues long. V shed 9 bases, J shed 2 bases, and the junction held 6 bases outside the gene matches. The germline V gene has CDR1 SGHAT and CDR2 FQNNGV. DNA of the CDR3: TGTGCCAGTGGGTTAGCGGGGGCCACAGATACGCAGTATTTT. It codes for CASGLAGATDTQYF.

The chain links TRBV6-5 to TRBJ2-3; a weak D match, TRBD2 (6 bases). Trimming removed 0 bases from V and 8 bases from J, with 12 bases in between. The CDR3 has 14 residues. Germline CDR1 reads MNHEY; CDR2 reads SVGAGI. CDR3 protein: CASSYSGGAGTQYF. DNA for the CDR3: TGTGCCAGCAGTTACTCTGGCGGGGCGGGTACGCAGTATTTT.

The rearrangement links TRBV2 to TRBJ1-1; D may be TRBD1 (6 bases). Germline V gene sequence: CDR1 SNHLY, CDR2 FYNNEI. The CDR3 sequence is 13 residues long. V was shortened by 7 bases and J by 1 base, with 10 bases between the two germline ends. Written as DNA, the CDR3 is TGTGCCAGCACAGGACAGCCGAACACTGAAGCTTTCTTT. Its translation: CASTGQPNTEAFF.

The chain is built from TRBV19 and TRBJ2-1; D may be TRBD2 (7 bases). The germline CDR1 and CDR2 sequences are LNHDA and SQIVND (reference sequence). The CDR3 extends over 16 amino acids. Trimming pared 4 bases from V and 2 bases from J, leaving 15 bases between. The CDR3 region has the DNA TGTGCCAGTAGTAAACTACTAGGGGGGGCCTACAATGAGCAGTTCTTC. Translated, it gives CASSKLLGGAYNEQFF.

The chain employs TRBV2 and TRBJ2-3; TRBD2 agrees at 15 bases. Losses at the gene ends were 7 bases for V and 2 bases for J; bases not matched to a gene: 16. The CDR3 length is 20 residues. The germline V gene has CDR1 SNHLY and CDR2 FYNNEI. CDR3 protein: CASNPPPGGTSGRSTDTQYF. CDR3 bases: TGTGCCAGCAACCCCCCCCCAGGAGGGACTAGCGGGAGGTCCACAGATACGCAGTATTTT.

This clone appeared once. CDR3: CATSDAGQGVETQYF. CDR3 in DNA: TGTGCCACCAGTGACGCGGGACAGGGGGTAGAGACCCAGTACTTC. J is TRBJ2-5 and V is TRBV24-1; 11 bases are shared with TRBD1. The V and J ends lost 4 bases and 4 bases, in that order; junction bases with no gene match: 4. The CDR3 sequence is 15 residues long. Germline CDR1 and CDR2: KGHDR and SFDVKD.

CDR3 loop: CASRAHGAYEQYF. The CDR3 DNA reads as TGTGCCAGCAGGGCCCACGGGGCCTACGAGCAGTACTTC. The genes are TRBV27 and TRBJ2-7, with D tentatively TRBD2 (5 bases). The V gene lost 6 bases and the J gene lost 2 bases, with 11 bases spanning the gap. Germline CDR1 is MNHEY and CDR2 is SMNVEV (reference sequence). The CDR3 is 13 residues long.

This clone was seen once. The chain links TRBV9 to TRBJ1-1, with TRBD1 as a possible D gene (5 bases). With 4 bases removed from V and 3 bases from J, the gap between germline ends came to 7 bases. The CDR3 runs 12 residues. Per germline, CDR1 SGDLS and CDR2 YYNGEE. This CDR3 is CASSPGYTEAFF. The CDR3 nucleotides are TGTGCCAGCAGCCCAGGGTACACTGAAGCTTTCTTT. Complete variable domain (other parts from reference TRBV9 and TRBJ1-1): DSGVTQTPKHLITATGQRVTLRCSPRSGDLSVYWYQQSLDQGLQFLIQYYNGEERAKGNILERFSAQQFPDLHSELNLSSLELGDSALYFCASSPGYTEAFFGQGTRLTVV.

Regarding this clone: The junction shows a germline mismatch at one end, possibly a read error. The CDR3 reads CASSLGQSYEQYF. The CDR3 DNA follows: TGTGCCAGCAGTTTAGGACAGTCCTACGAGCAGTACTTC. V gene TRBV11-2 combines with J gene TRBJ2-7; perhaps TRBD1 as D (6 bases). Germline V gene lookup returns CDR1 SGHAT and CDR2 FQNNGV. The CDR3 runs 13 residues. Full variable domain (rest looked up from reference TRBV11-2 and TRBJ2-7): EAGVAQSPRYKIIEKRQSVAFWCNPISGHATLYWYQQILGQGPKLLIQFQNNGVVDDSQLPKDRFSAERLKGVDSTLKIQPAKLEDSAVYLCASSLGQSYEQYFGPGTRLTVT.

V gene TRBV6-1 combines with J gene TRBJ1-6, with D perhaps TRBD1 (5 bases). This CDR3 has 15 residues. Trimming took off 2 bases at V and 9 bases at J, with 14 bases between the two ends. Germline CDR1 and CDR2: MNHNS and SASEGT. The CDR3 here is CASSETGLITSPLHF. Written as DNA, the CDR3 is TGTGCCAGCAGTGAAACGGGACTTATTACTTCACCCCTCCACTTT.

In this sample, this clone turned up once. The chain links TRBV6-6 to TRBJ1-6; D is ambiguous. V was cut by 2 bases and J by 10 bases, with 6 bases left in between. The CDR3 has 12 residues. From germline, CDR1 is MNHNY and CDR2 SVGAGI (reference sequence). This CDR3 is CASSYVESPLHF. The CDR3 DNA reads as TGTGCCAGCAGTTACGTTGAGTCACCCCTCCACTTT.

The chain links TRBV28 to TRBJ2-2, with 7 bases that match TRBD2. The germline V gene has CDR1 MDHEN and CDR2 SYDVKM. The CDR3 is 16 amino acids. The trim removed 6 bases at V and 3 bases at J, leaving 10 bases unmatched. DNA of the CDR3: TGTGCCAGCAGCCATCTGGGGAGGGGAGACACCGGGGAGCTGTTTTTT. Amino acids: CASSHLGRGDTGELFF.

The chain uses TRBV27 and TRBJ1-2, with 9 bases lining up with TRBD1. V shed 5 bases and J 6 bases; nucleotides not matched to a gene: 4. This CDR3 has 13 residues. CDR1 is MNHEY, CDR2 SMNVEV, per germline (reference sequence). Written as DNA, the CDR3 is TGTGCCAGCAGTCTACAGGGGGCGGATGGCTACACCTTC. Its protein product is CASSLQGADGYTF.

This clone was picked up one time. The CDR3 loop is CASSRRGDTEAFF. The DNA of the CDR3 is TGTGCCAGCAGTCGCAGGGGGGACACTGAAGCTTTCTTT. The V and J genes are TRBV12-3 or TRBV12-4 and TRBJ1-1, with 7 bases aligning to TRBD1. The V and J ends lost 5 bases and 3 bases, in that order; junction bases with no gene match: 3. The CDR3 is 13 residues long.

This clone was found once. The rearrangement joins TRBV28 to TRBJ1-1; the D gene is possibly TRBD1 (6 bases). This CDR3 is 11 amino acids long. V was shortened by 6 bases and J by 6 bases, with 8 bases between the two germline ends. Germline V CDR1 and CDR2: MDHEN, SYDVKM. The CDR3 loop is CASRYRAEAFF. DNA of the CDR3: TGTGCCAGCAGATACAGGGCTGAAGCTTTCTTT. Full variable domain (missing parts from reference TRBV28 and TRBJ1-1): DVKVTQSSRYLVKRTGEKVFLECVQDMDHENMFWYRQDPGLGLRLIYFSYDVKMKEKGDIPEGYSVSREKKERFSLILESASTNQTSMYLCASRYRAEAFFGQGTRLTVV.

This clone has more than one count but fewer than ten. The same CDR3 arises from other DNA sequences in this sample as well. V usage is TRBV5-1 and J usage is TRBJ2-2; 7 bases are shared with TRBD1. Germline values: CDR1 SGHRS, CDR2 YFSETQ. This CDR3 comprises 15 residues. The junction had 3 bases not matched to a gene; V was cut back by 4 bases and J by 0 bases. CDR3 residues: CASSPGTANTGELFF. As DNA, the CDR3 is TGCGCCAGCAGCCCCGGGACAGCGAACACCGGGGAGCTGTTTTTT.

This clone was seen once. The rearrangement joins TRBV3-1 (or the pseudogene TRBV3-2) to TRBJ1-1; D gene uncertain. V was pared by 2 bases and J by 9 bases, with 10 bases between. This CDR3 is built from 12 residues. The germline V gene encodes CDR1 LGHDT and CDR2 YNNKEL (reference sequence). CDR3 residues: CASSQLGRQAFF. The DNA for the CDR3 is TGTGCCAGCAGCCAACTTGGGAGACAAGCTTTCTTT.

This clone was seen once. This chain uses TRBV10-3 with TRBJ1-1; D perhaps matches TRBD1 (5 bases). The CDR3 length is 13 residues. V shed 6 bases and J shed 0 bases, with 8 bases lying between them. Germline V gives CDR1 ENHRY, CDR2 SYGVKD. The CDR3 is CAISREMNTEAFF. CDR3 bases: TGTGCCATCAGCAGGGAAATGAACACTGAAGCTTTCTTT.

The sample holds a few counts of this clone. This chain links TRBV9 with TRBJ2-1; 10 positions agree with TRBD2. J lost 9 bases, V lost 0 bases, and 12 bases had no gene match. In germline, CDR1 is SGDLS, CDR2 YYNGEE. CDR3 length equals 17 residues. This CDR3 reads CASSVGWASGSLGEQFF. The CDR3, as DNA: TGTGCCAGCAGCGTAGGCTGGGCTAGCGGGAGTCTCGGTGAGCAGTTCTTC.

In its sample, this clone was seen many times. The gene calls are TRBV6-2 or TRBV6-3 and TRBJ1-3, with TRBD1 identical over 8 bases. The V segment lost 4 bases and the J segment 0 bases; nucleotides outside the gene matches: 8. The CDR3 is 17 residues long. The germline V gene has CDR1 MNHEY and CDR2 SVGEGT. In DNA form, the CDR3 reads TGTGCCAGCAGTTCGTGGGACAGGTTAACCTCTGGAAACACCATATATTTT. Translating it yields CASSSWDRLTSGNTIYF.

The CDR3 sequence is CASSRGGETQYF. The CDR3 DNA sequence: TGTGCCAGCTCACGGGGCGGAGAGACCCAGTACTTC. The J gene is TRBJ2-5, the V gene TRBV18; tentative D call: TRBD1 (5 bases). V was trimmed by 4 bases and J by 4 bases, leaving 7 bases between them. Germline-derived CDR1 and CDR2 are KGHSH and LQKENI. This CDR3 is built from 12 residues.

The chain carries TRBV5-4 and TRBJ2-2; a weak D match, TRBD2 (5 bases). The CDR3 loop spans 14 amino acids. Germline V gene lookup returns CDR1 SGHNT and CDR2 YYREEE (reference sequence). V gave up 4 bases and J gave up 7 bases, with 14 bases separating them. The CDR3 sequence: CASSAGSTIGELFF. Here the CDR3 DNA reads TGTGCCAGCAGCGCGGGTTCGACGATCGGGGAGCTGTTTTTT.

The V gene is TRBV7-8, the J gene TRBJ1-2; 8 nucleotides align to TRBD1. The CDR3 loop spans 14 amino acids. Germline lookup yields CDR1 SGHVS and CDR2 FQNEAQ. The V segment lost 5 bases and the J segment 7 bases; nucleotides outside the gene matches: 9. CDR3 sequence reads: CASSADRGSGGYTF. CDR3 nucleotide sequence: TGTGCCAGCAGCGCAGACAGGGGCTCTGGTGGCTACACCTTC.

This clone was detected once. The chain carries TRBV5-1 and TRBJ2-5; 9 bases line up with TRBD1. V shed 4 bases, J shed 1 base, and the junction held 5 bases outside the gene matches. This CDR3 spans 15 amino acids. The germline gives CDR1 SGHRS, CDR2 YFSETQ. The CDR3 coding sequence is TGCGCCAGCAGCCCCGGACAGGGGCTCCAAGAGACCCAGTACTTC. Translated: CASSPGQGLQETQYF.

The CDR3 here is CASSMDRGRSYGYTF. For the CDR3, the DNA is TGTGCCAGCAGTATGGACAGGGGCCGAAGTTATGGCTACACCTTC. This rearrangement joins TRBV27 to TRBJ1-2, with 9 bases fitting TRBD1. This CDR3 has 15 amino acids. The V segment lost 5 bases and the J segment 5 bases; nucleotides outside the gene matches: 9. CDR1 is MNHEY and CDR2 is SMNVEV in the germline V gene (reference sequence).

Comments on this clone: The sample carries other DNA sequences with the same CDR3. The chain joins TRBV9 to TRBJ2-1; the D is unclear. CDR3 length: 12 amino acids. Trimming pared 0 bases from V and 7 bases from J, leaving 5 bases between. The germline gives CDR1 SGDLS, CDR2 YYNGEE. The CDR3 loop reads CASSVGPNEQFF. The CDR3 DNA is TGTGCCAGCAGCGTAGGTCCGAATGAGCAGTTCTTC.

The V call is TRBV7-9, the J call TRBJ1-4; 9 nucleotides line up with TRBD1. V was pared by 1 base and J by 8 bases, with 5 bases of the junction left unmatched. The germline V gene encodes CDR1 SEHNR and CDR2 FQNEAQ (reference sequence). This CDR3 has 15 residues. The CDR3 coding sequence is TGTGCCAGCAGCTTAGACGGACAGGGGCCAGAAAAACTGTTTTTT. This codes for CASSLDGQGPEKLFF. The whole variable domain, filled in from reference TRBV7-9 and TRBJ1-4, reads DTGVSQNPRHKITKRGQNVTFRCDPISEHNRLYWYRQTLGQGPEFLTYFQNEAQLEKSRLLSDRFSAERPKGSFSTLEIQRTEQGDSAMYLCASSLDGQGPEKLFFGSGTQLSVL.

This chain links TRBV1 with TRBJ1-1; TRBD1 is taken as the D call from the table, unchecked against the DNA. TRBV1 is listed as a pseudogene. The CDR3 is 15 amino acids. The CDR3 sequence is CTSSQDARVNTEAFF. The CDR3 DNA reads TGCACCAGCAGCCAAGATGCCAGGGTAAACACTGAAGCTTTCTTT.